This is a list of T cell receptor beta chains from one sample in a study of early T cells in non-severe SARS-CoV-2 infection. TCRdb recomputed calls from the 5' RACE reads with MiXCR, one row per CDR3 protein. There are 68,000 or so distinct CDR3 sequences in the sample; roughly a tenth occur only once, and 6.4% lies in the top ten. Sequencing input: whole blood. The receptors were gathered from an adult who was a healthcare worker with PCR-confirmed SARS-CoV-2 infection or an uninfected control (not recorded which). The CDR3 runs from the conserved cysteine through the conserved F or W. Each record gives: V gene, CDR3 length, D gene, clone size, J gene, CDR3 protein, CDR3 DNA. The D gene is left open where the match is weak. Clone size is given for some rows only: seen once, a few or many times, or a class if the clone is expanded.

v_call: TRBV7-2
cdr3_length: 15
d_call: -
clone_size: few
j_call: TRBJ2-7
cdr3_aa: CASSLTTERMNEQYF
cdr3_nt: TGTGCCAGCAGCTTAACGACAGAGAGGATGAACGAGCAGTACTTC

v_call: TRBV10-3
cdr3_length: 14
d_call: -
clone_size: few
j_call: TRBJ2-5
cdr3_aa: CAISWSDSEETQYF
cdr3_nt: TGTGCCATCAGTTGGTCAGATAGTGAAGAGACCCAGTACTTC

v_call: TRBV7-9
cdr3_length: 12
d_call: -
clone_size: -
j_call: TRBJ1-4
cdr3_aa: CASSLPDEKLFF
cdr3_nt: TGTGCCAGCAGCCTACCCGATGAAAAACTGTTTTTT

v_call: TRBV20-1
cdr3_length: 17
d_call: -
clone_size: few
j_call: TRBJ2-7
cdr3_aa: CSARPLPRDSGYYEQYF
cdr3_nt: TGCAGTGCTAGACCCCTACCCAGGGATAGCGGCTATTACGAGCAGTACTTC

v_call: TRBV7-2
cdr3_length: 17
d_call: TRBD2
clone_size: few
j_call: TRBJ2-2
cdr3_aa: CASSPTSGRANTGELFF
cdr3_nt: TGTGCCAGCAGCCCGACTAGCGGGAGAGCGAACACCGGGGAGCTGTTTTTT

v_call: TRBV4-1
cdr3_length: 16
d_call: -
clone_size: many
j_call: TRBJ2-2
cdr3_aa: CASSQGGGRAAGELFF
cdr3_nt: TGCGCCAGCAGCCAAGGAGGGGGGAGGGCCGCCGGGGAGCTGTTTTTT

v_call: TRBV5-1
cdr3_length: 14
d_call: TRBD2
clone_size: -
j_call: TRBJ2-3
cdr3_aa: CASSTSGSLDTQYF
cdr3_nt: TGCGCCAGCAGCACGAGCGGGAGTTTAGATACGCAGTATTTT

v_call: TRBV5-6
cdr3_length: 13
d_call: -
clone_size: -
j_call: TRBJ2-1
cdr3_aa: CASSLIEGHEQFF
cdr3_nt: TGTGCCAGCAGCTTGATCGAGGGGCATGAGCAGTTCTTC

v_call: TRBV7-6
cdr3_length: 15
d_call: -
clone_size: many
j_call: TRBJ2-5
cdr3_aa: CASSSRDNTQETQYF
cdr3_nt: TGTGCCAGCAGCTCCCGGGACAACACCCAAGAGACCCAGTACTTC

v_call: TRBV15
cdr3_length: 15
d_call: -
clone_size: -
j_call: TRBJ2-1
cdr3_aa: CATSRGGSSYNEQFF
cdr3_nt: TGTGCCACCAGCAGAGGGGGGAGCTCCTACAATGAGCAGTTCTTC

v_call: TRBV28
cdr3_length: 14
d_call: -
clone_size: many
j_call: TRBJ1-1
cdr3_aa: CASSLSRGNTEAFF
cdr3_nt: TGTGCCAGCAGTCTAAGCCGGGGGAACACTGAAGCTTTCTTT

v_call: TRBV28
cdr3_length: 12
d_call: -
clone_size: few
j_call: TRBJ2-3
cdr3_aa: CASSLAEDTQYF
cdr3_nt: TGTGCCAGCAGTTTAGCAGAGGATACGCAGTATTTT

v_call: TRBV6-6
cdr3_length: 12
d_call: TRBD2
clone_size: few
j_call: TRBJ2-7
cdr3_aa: CASSTLAGEQYF
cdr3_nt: TGTGCCAGCAGTACCCTAGCGGGAGAGCAGTACTTC

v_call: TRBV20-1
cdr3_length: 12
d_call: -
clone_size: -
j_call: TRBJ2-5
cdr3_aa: CSAKTGQETQYF
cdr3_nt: TGCAGTGCTAAGACAGGTCAAGAGACCCAGTACTTC

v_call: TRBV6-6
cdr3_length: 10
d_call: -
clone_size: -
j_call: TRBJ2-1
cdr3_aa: CASGGPEQFF
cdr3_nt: TGTGCCAGCGGAGGTCCTGAGCAGTTCTTC

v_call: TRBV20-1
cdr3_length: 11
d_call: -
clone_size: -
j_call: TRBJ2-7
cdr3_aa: CSASRTYEQYF
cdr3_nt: TGCAGTGCTAGTCGGACCTACGAGCAGTACTTC

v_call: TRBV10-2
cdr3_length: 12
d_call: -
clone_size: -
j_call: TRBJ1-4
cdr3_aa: CATSQAGEKLFF
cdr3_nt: TGCGCCACATCCCAGGCGGGTGAAAAACTGTTTTTT

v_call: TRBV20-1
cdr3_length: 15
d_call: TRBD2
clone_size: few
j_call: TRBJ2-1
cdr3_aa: CSARDIGTSGNEQFF
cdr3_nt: TGCAGTGCTAGAGATATTGGGACTAGCGGCAATGAGCAGTTCTTC

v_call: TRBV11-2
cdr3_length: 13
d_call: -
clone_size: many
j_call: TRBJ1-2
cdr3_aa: CASSFNSDYGYTF
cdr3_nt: TGTGCCAGCAGCTTCAACAGCGACTATGGCTACACCTTC

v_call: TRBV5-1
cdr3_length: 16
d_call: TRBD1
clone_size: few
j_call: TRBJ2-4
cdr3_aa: CASSLASWTGLDIQYF
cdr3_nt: TGCGCCAGCAGCTTGGCCTCATGGACAGGGCTTGACATTCAGTACTTC

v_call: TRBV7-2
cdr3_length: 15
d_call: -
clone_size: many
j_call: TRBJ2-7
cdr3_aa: CASSLEAGGGYEQYF
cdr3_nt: TGTGCCAGCAGCTTAGAAGCCGGGGGCGGCTACGAGCAGTACTTC

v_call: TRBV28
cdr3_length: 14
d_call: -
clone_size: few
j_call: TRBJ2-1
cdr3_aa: CASSLVRSGNEQFF
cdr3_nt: TGTGCCAGCAGTTTAGTTCGCTCGGGCAATGAGCAGTTCTTC

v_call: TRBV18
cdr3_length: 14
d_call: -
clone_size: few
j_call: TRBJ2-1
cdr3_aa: CASSLGEIYNEQFF
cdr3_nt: TGTGCCAGCTCACTGGGGGAGATCTACAATGAGCAGTTCTTC

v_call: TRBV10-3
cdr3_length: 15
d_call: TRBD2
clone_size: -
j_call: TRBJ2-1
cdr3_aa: CAISESASGSNEQFF
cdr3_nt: TGTGCCATCAGTGAGTCGGCTAGCGGGAGCAATGAGCAGTTCTTC

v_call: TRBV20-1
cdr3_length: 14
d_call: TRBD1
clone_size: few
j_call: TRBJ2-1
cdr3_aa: CSARNRGWYNEQFF
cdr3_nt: TGCAGTGCTAGAAACAGGGGGTGGTACAATGAGCAGTTCTTC

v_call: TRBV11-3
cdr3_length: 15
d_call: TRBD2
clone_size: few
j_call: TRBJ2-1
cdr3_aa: CASSSTSVASEEQFF
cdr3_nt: TGTGCCAGCAGCTCGACTAGCGTAGCTTCGGAAGAGCAGTTCTTC

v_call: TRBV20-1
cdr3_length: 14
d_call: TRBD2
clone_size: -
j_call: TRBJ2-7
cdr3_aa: CSAQLAGHSYEQYF
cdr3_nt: TGCAGTGCACAACTAGCGGGCCACTCCTACGAGCAGTACTTC

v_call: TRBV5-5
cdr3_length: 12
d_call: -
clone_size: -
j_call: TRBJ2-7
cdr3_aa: CASSLASYEQYF
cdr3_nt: TGTGCCAGCAGCTTGGCGTCCTACGAGCAGTACTTC

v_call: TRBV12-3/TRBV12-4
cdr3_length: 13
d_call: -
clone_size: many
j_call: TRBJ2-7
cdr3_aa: CASSYKGAYEQYF
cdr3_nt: TGTGCCAGCAGTTACAAGGGGGCCTACGAGCAGTACTTC

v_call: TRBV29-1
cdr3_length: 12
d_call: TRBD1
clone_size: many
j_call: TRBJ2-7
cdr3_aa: CSVRTGGYEQYF
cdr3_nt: TGCAGCGTTCGGACAGGGGGCTACGAGCAGTACTTC

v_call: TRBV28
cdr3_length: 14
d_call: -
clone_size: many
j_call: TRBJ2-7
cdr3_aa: CASSFDWGSYEQYF
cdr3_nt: TGTGCCAGCAGTTTCGACTGGGGCTCCTACGAGCAGTACTTC

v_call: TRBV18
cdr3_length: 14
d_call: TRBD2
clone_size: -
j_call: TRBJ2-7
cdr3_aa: CASSLTPGGYEQYF
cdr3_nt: TGTGCCAGCTCACTTACACCGGGGGGTTACGAGCAGTACTTC

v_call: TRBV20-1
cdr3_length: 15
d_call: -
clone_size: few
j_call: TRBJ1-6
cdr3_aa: CSAPRSSSYNSPLHF
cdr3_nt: TGCAGTGCTCCACGGTCCAGCTCCTATAATTCACCCCTCCACTTT

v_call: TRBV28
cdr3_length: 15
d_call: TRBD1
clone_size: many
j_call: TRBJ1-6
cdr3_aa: CASSTPGQGYSPLHF
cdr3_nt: TGTGCCAGCAGTACCCCGGGACAGGGATATTCACCCCTCCACTTT

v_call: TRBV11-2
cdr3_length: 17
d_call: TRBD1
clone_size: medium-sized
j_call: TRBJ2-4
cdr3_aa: CASSLERGQGVGGIQYF
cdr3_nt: TGTGCCAGCAGCTTAGAGCGGGGACAGGGGGTCGGCGGCATTCAGTACTTC

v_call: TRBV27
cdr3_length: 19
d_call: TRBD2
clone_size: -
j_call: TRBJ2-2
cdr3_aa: CASSFNTGLARPNTGELFF
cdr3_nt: TGTGCCAGCAGTTTCAATACGGGACTAGCGCGACCAAACACCGGGGAGCTGTTTTTT

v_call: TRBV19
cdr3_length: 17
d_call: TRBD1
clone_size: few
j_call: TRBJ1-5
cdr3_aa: CASSIDWRGQAHQPQHF
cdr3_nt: TGTGCCAGTAGTATTGATTGGCGGGGACAGGCCCATCAGCCCCAGCATTTT

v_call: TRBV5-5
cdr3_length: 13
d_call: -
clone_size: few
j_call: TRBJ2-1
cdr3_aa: CASSFIVFNEQFF
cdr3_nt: TGTGCCAGCAGCTTTATAGTCTTCAATGAGCAGTTCTTC

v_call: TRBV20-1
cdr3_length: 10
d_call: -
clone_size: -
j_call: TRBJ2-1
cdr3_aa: CSWGHNEQFF
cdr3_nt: TGCAGTTGGGGCCACAATGAGCAGTTCTTC

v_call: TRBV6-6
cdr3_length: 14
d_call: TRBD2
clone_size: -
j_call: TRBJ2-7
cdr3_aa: CASSSGTSTHEQYF
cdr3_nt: TGTGCCAGCAGCTCCGGGACTAGCACCCACGAGCAGTACTTC

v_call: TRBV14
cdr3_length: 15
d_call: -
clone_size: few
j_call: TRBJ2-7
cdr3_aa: CASHSRAANSYEQYF
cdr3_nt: TGTGCCAGCCATTCGCGAGCGGCGAACTCCTACGAGCAGTACTTC

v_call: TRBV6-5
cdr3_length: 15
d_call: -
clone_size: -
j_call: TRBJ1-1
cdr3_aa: CASSYRRQLNTEAFF
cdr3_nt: TGTGCCAGCAGTTACCGAAGACAGTTGAACACTGAAGCTTTCTTT

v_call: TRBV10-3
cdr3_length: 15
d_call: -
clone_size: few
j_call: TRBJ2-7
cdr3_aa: CAISESLLAVGEQYF
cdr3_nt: TGTGCCATCAGTGAGTCGTTGTTGGCGGTTGGCGAGCAGTACTTC

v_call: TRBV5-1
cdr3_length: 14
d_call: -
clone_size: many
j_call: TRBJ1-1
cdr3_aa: CASSWTVLNTEAFF
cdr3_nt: TGCGCCAGCAGCTGGACAGTGCTGAACACTGAAGCTTTCTTT

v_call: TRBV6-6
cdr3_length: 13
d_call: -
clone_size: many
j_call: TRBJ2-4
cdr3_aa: CASSYGIENIQYF
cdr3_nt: TGTGCCAGCAGTTACGGTATTGAAAACATTCAGTACTTC

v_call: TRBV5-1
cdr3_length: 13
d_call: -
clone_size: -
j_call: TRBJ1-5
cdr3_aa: CASRGDSNQPQHF
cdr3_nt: TGCGCCAGCAGAGGGGATAGCAATCAGCCCCAGCATTTT

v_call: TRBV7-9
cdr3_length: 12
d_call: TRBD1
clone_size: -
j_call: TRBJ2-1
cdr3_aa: CASRPTQGVQFF
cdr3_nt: TGTGCCAGCAGACCAACACAGGGGGTCCAGTTCTTC

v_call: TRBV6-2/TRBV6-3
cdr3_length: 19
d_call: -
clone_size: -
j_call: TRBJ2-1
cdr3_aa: CASSPAWGTPPRSYNEQFF
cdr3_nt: TGTGCCAGCAGCCCCGCGTGGGGTACCCCCCCTCGGTCCTACAATGAGCAGTTCTTC

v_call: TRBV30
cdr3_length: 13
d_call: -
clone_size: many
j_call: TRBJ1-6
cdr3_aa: CAWSLGGGSPLHF
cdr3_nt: TGTGCCTGGAGTCTGGGAGGAGGTTCACCCCTCCACTTT

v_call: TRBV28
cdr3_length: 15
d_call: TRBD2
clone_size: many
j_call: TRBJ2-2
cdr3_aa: CASSASREGTGELFF
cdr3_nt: TGTGCCAGCAGTGCCTCCAGGGAGGGGACCGGGGAGCTGTTTTTT

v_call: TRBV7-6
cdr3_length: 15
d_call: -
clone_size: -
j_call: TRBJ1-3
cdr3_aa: CASTPFGGSGNTIYF
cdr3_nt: TGTGCCAGCACCCCCTTCGGGGGCTCCGGAAACACCATATATTTT

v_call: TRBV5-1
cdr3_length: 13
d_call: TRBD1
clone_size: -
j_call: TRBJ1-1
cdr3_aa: CASSGTGATEAFF
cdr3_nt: TGCGCCAGCAGCGGGACAGGGGCCACTGAAGCTTTCTTT

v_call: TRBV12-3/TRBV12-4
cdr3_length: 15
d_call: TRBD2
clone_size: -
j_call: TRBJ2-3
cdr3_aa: CASSTRLADTDTQYF
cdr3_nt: TGTGCCAGCAGTACGAGACTAGCGGACACAGATACGCAGTATTTT

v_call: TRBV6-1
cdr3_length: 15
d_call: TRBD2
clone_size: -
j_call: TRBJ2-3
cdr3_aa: CASSVSSAGADTQYF
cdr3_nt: TGTGCCAGCAGTGTAAGTTCAGCGGGAGCGGATACGCAGTATTTT

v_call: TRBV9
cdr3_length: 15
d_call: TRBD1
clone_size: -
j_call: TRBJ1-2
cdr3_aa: CASSVVAGGVSGYTF
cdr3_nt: TGTGCCAGCAGCGTAGTTGCAGGGGGCGTTTCTGGCTACACCTTC